The entry below gives a single T cell receptor (beta chain) sequence along with its context. What this receptor recognizes is not known. No per-base quality is available; no much larger clone lies one base away. This specimen belongs to a study of T cell therapy after organ transplantation (dated by TCRdb to between 2018 and 2021). For context, the study as a whole: Therapy products were autologous CMV-specific T cells expanded in vitro for 2 to 3 weeks with a peptide pool of 30 HLA class I and II CMV epitopes. Peripheral blood samples for the pretherapy time point were taken before T cell therapy began. Up to 6 T cell doses were administered to patients every 2 weeks, and patients were monitored for almost 30 weeks after therapy was completed. An open-label phase I trial of autologous CMV-specific adoptive T cell therapy in solid-organ transplant recipients was the basis for the study, which was a follow-up TRBV repertoire analysis. The median number of CMV-specific T cells given to patients was 1.92 x 10^8, delivered over 2 to 6 intravenous infusions. Long-term post-therapy samples were obtainable from only about 75% of the 10 patients. Among the approximately 10 patients, eight were classed as clinical responders, while two were classed as nonresponders.

Points the paper makes about the study in general: Fold change in CD8 clonality after therapy was inversely correlated with pretherapy clonality, suggesting that less biased repertoires were more receptive to remodeling. Because the cohort was small, confounders such as concurrent antirejection and antiviral medications could not be assessed. The small number of expansions detected in nonresponders may reflect reduced sample coverage resulting from poor CD8+ T cell yield. Both transferred clonotypes and endogenous clonotypes not detected in the therapy products appeared to be included in post-therapy reconstitution. Before therapy, nonresponders had marked clonal expansions, and after therapy the repertoires of nonresponders changed only minimally.

The time point label for this specimen denotes: before start of T cell therapy. Solid-organ transplant recipients with drug-resistant/recurrent cytomegalovirus were included as patients. Ten to eleven trial participants were selected for repertoire analysis based on availability of post-therapy peripheral blood mononuclear cells. Viable CD3+CD8+CD4- lymphocytes were sorted from PBMCs on a BD FACSAria III. The Qiagen DNeasy Kit was used to extract genomic DNA from sorted cells. TRB CDR3 regions were amplified from genomic DNA with the immunoSEQ two-step, bias-controlled multiplex PCR assay. An Illumina NextSeq 500 was used to sequence the CDR3 libraries. As for the original processing: The immunoSEQ Analyzer platform was used for the initial alignment and bioinformatics, which included bias normalization against synthetic CDR3 analogs. V, D and J genes were annotated according to IMGT database definitions. Further TRBV analyses used VDJtools version 1.1.10 and the R package tcR version 2.2.1.11 with default settings. For the GLIPH analysis, version 1.0 was run with default settings. For CDR3 sequences with at least 5 reads, significant changes in clonotype frequency were assessed with a 2-sided binomial test and Benjamini-Hochberg correction (alpha = 0.01). In TCRdb, the immuneACCESS table is reduced to in-frame sequences with V and J assigned. These tables do not hold every clone; where another copy was compared, an unresolved V gene accounts for under half, and the others remain unexplained. The DNA gave D and trimming, while V, J and clone size come from that table. The sample contains 51,000 or so clones, approximately 94% of them found a single time. The top ten hold around 3.1% of the sample.

The sequenced sample was CD8+ T cells from blood, obtained before autologous CMV-specific T cell therapy. This clonotype was obtained from a human patient who had received a solid organ transplant and had CMV disease.

The nucleotide sequence is given as TGTGCCAGCAGCCATACGACGGGACTAGCGGGAGCCGGGGAGCAGTTCTTC. This gives the protein CASSHTTGLAGAGEQFF. The chain is made from TRBV4-2 and TRBJ2-1; 14 central bases correspond to TRBD2. Trimming takes 3 bases off V and 10 bases off J; junction bases not matched to a gene: 11. From the germline V gene, CDR1 is LGHNA and CDR2 is YNFKEQ. From cysteine to phenylalanine, the CDR3 is 17 amino acids long. Only the CDR3 DNA stays, 51 bases, in frame from base 1.